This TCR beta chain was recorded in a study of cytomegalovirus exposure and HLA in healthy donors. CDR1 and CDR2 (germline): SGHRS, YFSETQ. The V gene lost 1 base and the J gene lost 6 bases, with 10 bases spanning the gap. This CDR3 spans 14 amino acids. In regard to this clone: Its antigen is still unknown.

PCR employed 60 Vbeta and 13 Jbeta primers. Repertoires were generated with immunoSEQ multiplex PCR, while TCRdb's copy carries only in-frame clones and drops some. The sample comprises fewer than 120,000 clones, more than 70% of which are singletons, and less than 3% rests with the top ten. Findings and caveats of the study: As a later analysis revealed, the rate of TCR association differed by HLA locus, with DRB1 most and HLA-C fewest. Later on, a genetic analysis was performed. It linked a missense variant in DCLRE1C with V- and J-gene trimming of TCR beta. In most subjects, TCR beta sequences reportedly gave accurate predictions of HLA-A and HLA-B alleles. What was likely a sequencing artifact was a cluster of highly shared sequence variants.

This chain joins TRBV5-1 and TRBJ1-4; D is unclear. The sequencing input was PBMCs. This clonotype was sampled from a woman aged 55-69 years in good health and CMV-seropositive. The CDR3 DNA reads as TGCGCCAGCAGCTTGATGGGGAGCGATGAAAAACTGTTTTTT. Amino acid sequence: CASSLMGSDEKLFF.